The text below deals with one TCR beta chain. The antigen remains unidentified. Researchers ran the PCR with 60 Vbeta and 13 Jbeta primers. Using immunoSEQ multiplex PCR, the repertoire was profiled, and TCRdb retains in-frame clones only, with some absent. The sample shows about 82,000 clones, 65% to 80% of them seen only once. The CDR3 spans 16 residues. Unmatched junction bases numbered 8, after V lost 5 bases and J lost 0 bases. Germline CDR1 and CDR2: MNHNY and SVGAGI (reference sequence). Not recorded for this donor was the CMV serostatus. This entry is derived from a study of cytomegalovirus exposure and HLA in healthy donors. Across the study: Some 85 million unique TCRs from HLA-typed donors were held in an early data release. Whole-study findings and limits: What a later analysis reportedly showed was that an Asian-associated ancestry cluster had fewer N-insertions than the 666-donor mean.

The sequence was collected from a human donor in good health. Sequenced: PBMCs. The V and J genes are TRBV6-6 and TRBJ2-3; 7 bases agree with TRBD2. The CDR3 region has the DNA TGTGCCAGCAGTAGTCCGGGGGGACCTAGCACAGATACGCAGTATTTT. Protein: CASSSPGGPSTDTQYF.